Below are 27 T cell receptor beta chains sequenced from a single sample in a study of CD8+CD57+ T cells in acquired aplastic anemia (dated by TCRdb to about 2018). TCRdb shows the sequencer as Illumina HiSeq 2000. Genomic DNA served as template for TCR beta VDJ combination and CDR3 sequence profiling. TCRdb trimmed the raw reads at Q25, called clones with MiXCR and kept productive beta chains. Each CDR3 protein appears once, grouped with its most common genes and DNA. This sample has 450,000 to 600,000 distinct CDR3 sequences in its table, and more than 25% of those were observed once. About 0.8% of the sample is held by the ten biggest clonotypes. Expansion of CD8+CD57+ cells had been shown by flow cytometry in the patients chosen for sequencing. What was sequenced was sorted CD4+, CD8+, or CD8+CD57+ T cells (not recorded which) from PBMCs. These receptors were collected from a human donor with aplastic anemia.

The chain has TRBV9 and TRBJ2-5, with D perhaps TRBD1 or TRBD2 (6 bases each). Germline assignment: CDR1 SGDLS and CDR2 YYNGEE. V was pared by 3 bases and J by 2 bases, with 17 bases between. This CDR3 has 16 amino acids. CDR3 sequence: CASSALGGGLQETQYF. CDR3 DNA: TGTGCCAGCAGCGCTCTAGGGGGAGGCTTGCAAGAGACCCAGTACTTC.

V gene TRBV10-3 combines with J gene TRBJ2-3; 7 nucleotides line up with TRBD1. The CDR3 covers 16 residues. V lost 2 bases, J lost 3 bases, and 8 bases stayed unmatched. Germline CDR1 and CDR2: ENHRY and SYGVKD. CDR3: CAISETGVKVTDTQYF. The CDR3 DNA follows: TGTGCCATCAGTGAGACAGGGGTAAAGGTGACAGATACGCAGTATTTT.

The table lists this clonotype with many counts. The germline gene is not matched at one end of the junction; a read error may be the cause. The V call is TRBV7-2, the J call TRBJ1-2; D is uncertain. Germline V gene sequence: CDR1 SGHTA, CDR2 FQGNSA. This CDR3 region has 13 residues. DNA for the CDR3: TGTGCCAGCAGCCTAGCGGGTGGCTATGGCTACACCTTC. This codes for CASSLAGGYGYTF.

The V call is TRBV27, the J call TRBJ2-7; possibly TRBD1 for D (6 bases). Trimming pared 2 bases from V and 2 bases from J, leaving 13 bases between. CDR3 length: 15 amino acids. Germline V gene sequence: CDR1 MNHEY, CDR2 SMNVEV (reference sequence). The CDR3 reads CASSLGAGVTYEQYF. CDR3 sequence (DNA): TGTGCCAGCAGTTTAGGTGCAGGGGTTACCTACGAGCAGTACTTC.

This clonotype has only a few counts. The J gene is TRBJ2-7, the V gene TRBV2, with 7 bases that match TRBD2. The CDR3 has 14 amino acids. Trimming cost V 10 bases and J 6 bases; bases outside gene matches: 15. Germline V gives CDR1 SNHLY, CDR2 FYNNEI. The DNA of the CDR3 is TGTGCCACCTCAGCCGGGGGGATAGGAGTCGAGCAGTACTTC. It translates to CATSAGGIGVEQYF.

This clonotype occurred many times. The V and J genes are TRBV2 and TRBJ1-5; D is unclear. Germline values: CDR1 SNHLY, CDR2 FYNNEI. Trimming stripped 1 base from V and 4 bases from J, with 8 bases between. This CDR3 has 14 amino acids. The chain's CDR3 is CASSEVNGNQPQHF. The DNA for the CDR3 is TGTGCCAGCAGTGAAGTAAATGGGAATCAGCCCCAGCATTTT.

At least ten counts were recorded for this clonotype. The CDR3 region is CASSLAGQSNQPQHF. As DNA, the CDR3 is TGTGCCAGCAGCTTAGCGGGACAGAGCAATCAGCCCCAGCATTTT. The chain employs TRBV7-2 and TRBJ1-5; TRBD1 matches 7 bases. This CDR3 spans 15 amino acids. V lost 0 bases to trimming and J lost 1 base; unmatched junction nucleotides: 0. From germline, CDR1 is SGHTA and CDR2 FQGNSA.

This clonotype was seen many times. The V call is TRBV9, the J call TRBJ2-5, with D possibly matching TRBD1 (6 bases). This CDR3 is 14 amino acids long. V was clipped by 0 bases and J by 3 bases, with 9 bases between them. CDR1 and CDR2 from the germline V gene are SGDLS and YYNGEE. Here the CDR3 reads CASSVEPGEETQYF. For the CDR3, the DNA is TGTGCCAGCAGCGTAGAGCCAGGGGAAGAGACCCAGTACTTC.

This clonotype occurred a few times. One junction end does not reproduce the germline sequence, and a read error may be involved. The chain recombines TRBV19 with TRBJ1-6; tentatively, D is TRBD1 (6 bases). Per germline, CDR1 LNHDA and CDR2 SQIVND (reference sequence). The CDR3 is 17 residues long. CDR3 coding DNA: TGTACCAGTAGTCCTGAGGGGGGATTCTCCTATAATTCACCCCTCCACTTT. Translation: CTSSPEGGFSYNSPLHF.

The chain's CDR3 is CATSEQGRSYNSPLHF. Written as DNA, the CDR3 is TGTGCCACCAGTGAACAGGGAAGGTCCTATAATTCACCCCTCCACTTT. The chain recombines TRBV24-1 with TRBJ1-6, with a tentative D call TRBD1 (6 bases). Germline assignment: CDR1 KGHDR and CDR2 SFDVKD. The germline V and J ends were trimmed by 4 bases and 1 base, with 10 bases remaining between them. The CDR3 totals 16 residues.

In its sample, this clonotype was seen a few times. J is TRBJ2-5 and V is TRBV7-3; D gene unclear. Germline V gene lookup returns CDR1 SGHTA and CDR2 FQGTGA. The CDR3 is made up of 13 amino acids. The ends were cut back, 6 bases at V and 5 bases at J, with 13 bases in the middle. The CDR3 region has the DNA TGTGCCAGCAGTGTTCGACCCGGGGAGACCCAGTACTTC. Amino acids: CASSVRPGETQYF.

The sample holds many counts of this clonotype. This chain links TRBV24-1 with TRBJ2-1; 10 positions agree with TRBD2. This CDR3 has 16 amino acids. V lost 4 bases and J lost 6; bases outside the gene matches: 8. Per germline, CDR1 KGHDR and CDR2 SFDVKD. The CDR3 loop is CATSDSLAGALNEQFF. Here the CDR3 DNA reads TGTGCCACCAGTGACTCTCTAGCGGGGGCCCTCAATGAGCAGTTCTTC.

This clonotype showed up many times. The genes are TRBV19 and TRBJ1-2, with D perhaps matching TRBD1 (5 bases). With 7 bases removed from V and 4 bases from J, the gap between germline ends came to 19 bases. The CDR3 runs 15 residues. Germline V CDR1 and CDR2: LNHDA, SQIVND (reference sequence). CDR3 nucleotide sequence: TGTGCCAGTATCAATAGGGGAGGAATAAGCTATGGCTACACCTTC. As protein: CASINRGGISYGYTF.

This clonotype was seen a few times. This chain connects TRBV9 to TRBJ1-1, with D perhaps TRBD1 (6 bases). V lost 3 bases and J lost 1, with 10 bases in between. The CDR3 contains 14 residues. Looked up from germline, CDR1 is SGDLS and CDR2 is YYNGEE. The CDR3 DNA reads TGTGCCAGCAGCGCACAGGGCCAGAACACTGAAGCTTTCTTT. Amino acid sequence: CASSAQGQNTEAFF.

As concerns this clonotype: The junction and the germline gene differ at one end; a read error may be behind it. The gene calls are TRBV7-8 and TRBJ2-1; 7 bases align to TRBD2. The CDR3 covers 16 residues. Germline V gene sequence: CDR1 SGHVS, CDR2 FQNEAQ. The CDR3: CASSLNGGMQGNERFF. The DNA of the CDR3 is TGTGCCAGCAGCTTAAACGGGGGGATGCAGGGCAATGAGCGGTTCTTC.

This clonotype has a count of ten or more. The chain uses TRBV2 and TRBJ2-7; D remains unclear. This CDR3 comprises 11 residues. V lost 7 bases and J 3 bases, leaving 7 bases between the germline ends. From germline, CDR1 is SNHLY and CDR2 FYNNEI. CDR3 loop: CASMNSYEQYF. The CDR3 bases are TGTGCCAGCATGAACAGCTACGAGCAGTACTTC. The whole variable domain, remainder taken from reference TRBV2 and TRBJ2-7, is EPEVTQTPSHQVTQMGQEVILRCVPISNHLYFYWYRQILGQKVEFLVSFYNNEISEKSEIFDDQFSVERPDGSNFTLKIRSTKLEDSAMYFCASMNSYEQYFGPGTRLTVT.

This clonotype was recorded a few times. With a much larger clone just one base away, this may be a read error. V is TRBV19 and J is TRBJ2-6; D is undetermined. Trimming shortened V by 3 bases and J by 0 bases, and 6 bases separated the two germline ends. CDR3 size: 15 residues. Germline values: CDR1 LNHDA, CDR2 SQIVND (reference sequence). CDR3 coding DNA: TGTGCCAGTAGTATTGGGGTCTCTGGGGCCAACGTCCTGACTTTC. Protein: CASSIGVSGANVLTF.

With respect to this clonotype: Being one base from a much bigger clone, this may be a read error. The chain couples TRBV12-3 or TRBV12-4 to TRBJ1-6; D remains unclear. The CDR3 has 13 residues. CDR3 loop: CASGLSVGSPLHF. For the CDR3, the DNA is TGTGCCAGCGGTTTGTCAGTCGGGTCACCCCTCCACTTT.

There are a few counts of this clonotype. It may be a read error: a sequence one base away is much more abundant. The chain carries TRBV20-1 and TRBJ1-6; 7 nucleotides match TRBD1. Germline V lookup: CDR1 DFQATT, CDR2 SNEGSKA (reference sequence). Losses at the gene ends were 5 bases for V and 8 bases for J; bases not matched to a gene: 9. This CDR3 has 14 amino acids. CDR3 nucleotide sequence: TGCAGTGCTGGATATGCGCAGGGGGATTCACCCCTCCACTTT. It specifies CSAGYAQGDSPLHF.

In this sample, this clonotype turned up many times. V is TRBV11-2 and J is TRBJ1-2, with TRBD1 as a possible D gene (5 bases). CDR1 is SGHAT, CDR2 FQNNGV, per germline. The V gene lost 1 base and the J gene lost 1 base, with 19 bases spanning the gap. The CDR3 is 18 amino acids. The CDR3 DNA is TGTGCCAGCAGCTTAGGATGGGCAGGGAGGATGCTTAACTATGGCTACACCTTC. The encoded protein is CASSLGWAGRMLNYGYTF.

The sample holds a few counts of this clonotype. The chain couples TRBV29-1 to TRBJ2-5; 9 positions match TRBD1. The trim removed 8 bases at V and 4 bases at J, leaving 8 bases unmatched. The germline V gene encodes CDR1 SQVTM and CDR2 ANQGSEA. The CDR3 is 13 amino acids. CDR3 sequence: CSTGTGRGETQYF. DNA for the CDR3: TGCAGCACGGGGACAGGGCGAGGAGAGACCCAGTACTTC. The entire variable domain, with the rest obtained from reference TRBV29-1 and TRBJ2-5, is as follows: SAVISQKPSRDICQRGTSLTIQCQVDSQVTMMFWYRQQPGQSLTLIATANQGSEATYESGFVIDKFPISRPNLTFSTLTVSNMSPEDSSIYLCSTGTGRGETQYFGPGTRLLVL.

As concerns this clonotype: Just one base apart from a much larger clone, this may be a read error. The V gene is TRBV29-1, the J gene TRBJ2-2, with TRBD1 matching 10 bases. Germline values: CDR1 SQVTM, CDR2 ANQGSEA. CDR3 length: 14 amino acids. CDR3: CSARGQGITGGLFF. In DNA form, the CDR3 reads TGCAGCGCCCGGGGACAGGGGATCACCGGGGGGCTGTTTTTT.

Ten or more counts support this clonotype. V usage is TRBV12-3 or TRBV12-4 and J usage is TRBJ1-6, with D possibly TRBD1 on 5 matching bases. The CDR3 sequence is 13 residues long. The V end lost 4 bases, the J end lost 10 bases, and 11 bases lay between the germline ends. In nucleotides, the CDR3 is TGTGCCAGCAGTTCCGAGGGGAGCTCACCCCTCCACTTT. Encoded protein: CASSSEGSSPLHF.

This clonotype was picked up a small number of times. In DNA, the CDR3 is TGCAGTGCTAGAGAAACGGGAAGAGAGACCCAGTACTTC. It translates to CSARETGRETQYF. V usage is TRBV20-1 and J usage is TRBJ2-5; D may be TRBD2 (5 bases). V dropped 0 bases and J dropped 4 bases, with 9 bases sitting between them. The CDR3 length is 13 residues. Germline V CDR1 and CDR2: DFQATT, SNEGSKA (reference sequence).

This clonotype has at least ten counts. The rearrangement uses TRBV24-1 and TRBJ1-6; D ambiguous. Germline V gene data show CDR1 as KGHDR and CDR2 as SFDVKD. The CDR3 sequence is 14 residues long. The germline V and J ends were trimmed by 4 bases and 10 bases, with 13 bases remaining between them. CDR3 DNA sequence: TGTGCCACCAGTGAGGCCCGAACGGGATCACCCCTCCACTTT. It encodes CATSEARTGSPLHF.

J is TRBJ1-1 and V is TRBV24-1, with TRBD1 as a possible D gene (5 bases). V lost 3 bases and J lost 7, with 8 bases in between. From germline, CDR1 is KGHDR and CDR2 SFDVKD. The CDR3 covers 12 residues. The CDR3 DNA follows: TGTGCCACCAGTGATATGAGGGGTGAAGCTTTCTTT. It codes for CATSDMRGEAFF.

The genes are TRBV20-1 and TRBJ1-3, with 8 bases that match TRBD1. The junction had 7 bases not matched to a gene; V was cut back by 2 bases and J by 4 bases. The V gene's germline CDR1 is DFQATT and CDR2 SNEGSKA (reference sequence). This CDR3 region has 15 residues. The CDR3 sequence: CSARRDRPRGNTIYF. The CDR3 bases are TGCAGTGCTAGACGGGACAGGCCTAGGGGAAACACCATATATTTT.